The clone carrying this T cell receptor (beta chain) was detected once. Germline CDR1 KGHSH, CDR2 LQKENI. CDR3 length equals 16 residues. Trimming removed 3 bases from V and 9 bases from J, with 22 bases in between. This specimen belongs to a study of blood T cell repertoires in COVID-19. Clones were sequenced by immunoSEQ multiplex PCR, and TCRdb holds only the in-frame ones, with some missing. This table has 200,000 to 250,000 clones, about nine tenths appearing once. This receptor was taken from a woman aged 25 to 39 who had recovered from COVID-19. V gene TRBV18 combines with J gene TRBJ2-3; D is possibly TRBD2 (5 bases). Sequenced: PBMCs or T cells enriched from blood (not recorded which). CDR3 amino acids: CASSPDSGSRGFTQYF. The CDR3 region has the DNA TGTGCCAGCTCACCGGACTCGGGCTCCCGGGGATTCACGCAGTATTTT.